These 8 T cell receptor beta chains originate from one sample sequenced in a study of shared clonotypes between healthy human individuals. The method was immunoSEQ multiplex PCR; TCRdb's version includes in-frame clones alone and lacks a portion of them. The top ten hold around 0.38% of the sample, which has roughly 2.2 million clones, about nine tenths seen once. The sequenced material came from naive CD4+ T cells from PBMCs. Subset noted: CD45RA+ positively selected. Receptor source: a man younger than 35 in good health. Some clones in this sample may be carry-over from other donors' samples.

For this clone: Other DNA sequences of this sample code for an identical CDR3. The CDR3 sequence: CASSLQGDTGELFF. Here the CDR3 DNA reads TGCGCCAGCAGCCTCCAGGGGGACACCGGGGAGCTGTTTTTT. V usage is TRBV5-1 and J usage is TRBJ2-2; TRBD1 matches at 7 bases. This CDR3 has 14 amino acids. Germline V CDR1 and CDR2: SGHRS, YFSETQ. J was trimmed by 3 bases and V by 4 bases; bases with no gene match: 3.

This clone has only one observation. J is TRBJ1-2 and V is TRBV5-4; no firm D call. V dropped 4 bases and J dropped 1 base, with 11 bases sitting between them. Germline CDR1 and CDR2: SGHNT and YYREEE (reference sequence). The CDR3 covers 14 residues. DNA of the CDR3: TGTGCCAGCAGCGGCATGGACGGTAACTATGGCTACACCTTC. Translated: CASSGMDGNYGYTF. Based on the CDR3 plus reference TRBV5-4 and TRBJ1-2, the full variable domain is ETGVTQSPTHLIKTRGQQVTLRCSSQSGHNTVSWYQQALGQGPQFIFQYYREEENGRGNFPPRFSGLQFPNYSSELNVNALELDDSALYLCASSGMDGNYGYTFGSGTRLTVV.

The chain is built from TRBV5-4 and TRBJ1-2, with 11 bases lining up with TRBD1. V gave up 3 bases and J gave up 5 bases; unmatched junction bases: 6. This CDR3 region has 15 residues. CDR1 SGHNT and CDR2 YYREEE come from the germline V gene (reference sequence). The CDR3 DNA follows: TGTGCCAGCAGCTCTCCGGGACAGGGGGTATATGGCTACACCTTC. This codes for CASSSPGQGVYGYTF.

Concerning this clone itself: The sample contains more than one DNA sequence encoding this CDR3. The genes are TRBV7-3 and TRBJ2-2; D not certain. Trimming shortened V by 3 bases and J by 5 bases, and 1 base separated the two germline ends. The germline CDR1 and CDR2 sequences are SGHTA and FQGTGA. The CDR3 contains 11 residues. The DNA of the CDR3 is TGTGCCAGCAGCTTGACCGGGGAGCTGTTTTTT. Protein: CASSLTGELFF.

The chain is built from TRBV28 and TRBJ2-1; TRBD1 aligns across 7 bases. The CDR3 extends over 15 amino acids. V was pared by 5 bases and J by 3 bases, with 7 bases of the junction left unmatched. Germline CDR1 is MDHEN and CDR2 is SYDVKM. The CDR3 DNA sequence: TGTGCCAGCAGTACCACAGGGGCCATCTACAATGAGCAGTTCTTC. Protein: CASSTTGAIYNEQFF.

V gene TRBV2 combines with J gene TRBJ2-1; D gene ambiguous. V gave up 4 bases and J gave up 5 bases, with 15 bases separating them. The CDR3 is 15 residues long. Germline values: CDR1 SNHLY, CDR2 FYNNEI. This CDR3 reads CASSALGSRDNEQFF. The CDR3 DNA reads as TGTGCCAGCAGTGCCCTGGGGTCCCGGGACAATGAGCAGTTCTTC.

The rearrangement joins TRBV11-3 to TRBJ2-7; D possibly corresponds to TRBD1 (6 bases). The CDR3 has 13 residues. The germline CDR1 and CDR2 sequences are SGHNT and YENEEA. Between the trimmed V and J ends, which lost 2 bases and 4 bases, there was a span of 9 bases. The CDR3 here is CASSLSGEYEQYF. The CDR3 nucleotides read TGTGCCAGCAGCTTATCAGGGGAATACGAGCAGTACTTC. Based on the CDR3 plus reference TRBV11-3 and TRBJ2-7, the full variable domain is EAGVVQSPRYKIIEKKQPVAFWCNPISGHNTLYWYLQNLGQGPELLIRYENEEAVDDSQLPKDRFSAERLKGVDSTLKIQPAELGDSAVYLCASSLSGEYEQYFGPGTRLTVT.

The DNA for the CDR3 is TGTGCCAGCAGTATCCCGGGACGCCCAAATGAGCAGTTCTTC. This sequence encodes CASSIPGRPNEQFF. The V and J genes are TRBV27 and TRBJ2-1, with D possibly being TRBD1 or TRBD2 (5 bases each). The CDR3 length is 14 residues. Trimming left V 5 bases short and J 7 bases short, with 15 bases between. Germline V gene lookup returns CDR1 MNHEY and CDR2 SMNVEV (reference sequence).